This TCR beta chain appears in the sequencing data of a study of CDR3 diversity in severe acne. Germline CDR1 and CDR2: MNHNY and SVGAGI (reference sequence). CDR3 length: 14 amino acids. V lost 5 bases and J lost 5, with 12 bases in between. This clonotype was counted between two and nine times. TCRdb used MiXCR to reprocess the PCR reads, holding one entry per CDR3 protein. The sample shows more than 80,000 distinct CDR3 sequences, approximately 49% of them seen only once. The V gene is TRBV6-6, the J gene TRBJ2-2, with D possibly matching TRBD2 (5 bases). The specimen was blood. The origin of this receptor is a male donor with severe acne vulgaris. The CDR3 loop is CASSPLGGTGELFF. CDR3 coding DNA: TGTGCCAGCAGTCCCCTCGGCGGGACCGGGGAGCTGTTTTTT.